The TCR beta chain described here comes from a study of radiation and T cells in renal cell carcinoma. Time point described: blood 4 weeks post-SBRT, at nephrectomy. Treatment defined: 15 Gy SBRT to primary tumor, nephrectomy 4 weeks later. In germline, CDR1 is MRHNA, CDR2 SNTAGT. The length of the CDR3 is 18 residues. V shed 4 bases and J 0 bases; nucleotides not matched to a gene: 12. Profiled with immunoSEQ multiplex PCR; TCRdb holds only in-frame clones, not every one. The table includes about 77,000 clones, approximately 87% detected once. Source: blood, taken from a patient whose treatment included radiotherapy and nephrectomy. The rearrangement uses TRBV6-4 and TRBJ2-3, with 8 nucleotides matching TRBD2. The TCR was taken from a woman aged 55-69 years with renal cell carcinoma. The CDR3 DNA reads as TGTGCCAGCAGTGGGGCCCCCTCAAGCGGGAGTAGCACAGATACGCAGTATTTT. This codes for CASSGAPSSGSSTDTQYF.